The 29 T cell receptor beta chains reported below all come from one sample, sequenced in a study of T cells in Graves' hyperthyroidism and ophthalmopathy. What was amplified from RNA transcripts were TCR beta CDR3 regions. Initially, a first-round RT-PCR of the TCR CDR3 employed the HTBI primer set. TCRdb reanalysed the multiplex PCR reads using MiXCR and keeps one entry per CDR3 protein. The sample carries hundreds of thousands of distinct CDR3 sequences, 15% to 18% recorded once. The specimen was blood. Receptor source: a woman aged 18-30 years with Graves' hyperthyroidism that later progressed to Graves' ophthalmopathy.

The CDR3 nucleotides are TGTGCCAGCAGATCGACAGGGGATCGATCCTACAATGAGCAGTTCTTC. It translates to CASRSTGDRSYNEQFF. The chain employs TRBV12-3 or TRBV12-4 and TRBJ2-1, with 8 nucleotides matching TRBD1. V dropped 6 bases and J dropped 1; count of bases not matched to a gene: 8. The CDR3 loop spans 16 amino acids.

This rearrangement joins TRBV7-9 to TRBJ1-1; D is perhaps TRBD1 (5 bases). The CDR3 runs to 12 residues. V gave up 5 bases and J gave up 8 bases, with 12 bases separating them. Per germline, CDR1 SEHNR and CDR2 FQNEAQ (reference sequence). CDR3 DNA: TGTGCCAGCAGCCCTCAGGGATACGAAGCTTTCTTT. It encodes CASSPQGYEAFF.

As concerns this clonotype: A read error may be the cause here, since a much bigger clone is one base away. The rearrangement joins TRBV2 to TRBJ2-3; no reliable D call. From germline, CDR1 is SNHLY and CDR2 FYNNEI. The CDR3 loop spans 14 amino acids. The chain's CDR3 is CASRLERSTDTQCF. CDR3 DNA: TGTGCCAGCAGGCTGGAAAGGTCCACAGATACGCAGTGTTTT.

In its sample, this clonotype was seen many times. The chain joins TRBV28 to TRBJ2-5, with D hard to call. V was clipped by 7 bases and J by 3 bases, with 9 bases between them. This CDR3 has 12 amino acids. Germline V gene lookup returns CDR1 MDHEN and CDR2 SYDVKM. The chain's CDR3 is CASTGPKETQYF. The CDR3 DNA reads as TGTGCCAGCACGGGCCCGAAAGAGACCCAGTACTTC.

This clonotype was seen at least ten times. V gene TRBV27 combines with J gene TRBJ2-1; 9 bases are shared with TRBD2. The J segment lost 5 bases and the V segment lost 4 bases, leaving 6 bases of the junction unmatched. Germline CDR1 reads MNHEY; CDR2 reads SMNVEV (reference sequence). The length of the CDR3 is 15 residues. The CDR3 sequence: CASSSPGLAHNEQFF. CDR3 bases: TGTGCCAGCAGTTCCCCGGGACTAGCCCACAATGAGCAGTTCTTC.

This clonotype was recorded many times. This chain joins TRBV6-2 or TRBV6-3 and TRBJ2-1; 9 nucleotides match TRBD2. Losses at the gene ends were 5 bases for V and 3 bases for J; bases not matched to a gene: 8. The CDR3 has 16 residues. The germline V gene encodes CDR1 MNHEY and CDR2 SVGEGT. CDR3 nucleotides: TGTGCCAGCAGTGCGGGAGGGCCTTTTCGCTACAATGAGCAGTTCTTC. Amino acid sequence: CASSAGGPFRYNEQFF.

This clonotype was detected many times. The gene calls are TRBV2 and TRBJ2-7; 8 nucleotides match TRBD1. Trimming took 1 base from V and 1 from J; bases not matched to a gene: 6. CDR3 length: 16 amino acids. Per the germline V gene, CDR1 is SNHLY and CDR2 is FYNNEI. DNA for the CDR3: TGTGCCAGCAGTGAAGGTCTGGACAGGGTATCCTACGAGCAGTACTTC. Protein product: CASSEGLDRVSYEQYF.

The chain couples TRBV6-6 to TRBJ1-2; possibly TRBD1 for D (5 bases). Germline CDR1 MNHNY, CDR2 SVGAGI (reference sequence). The CDR3 has 17 residues. Trimming shortened V by 2 bases and J by 0 bases, and 16 bases separated the two germline ends. CDR3 protein: CASSYGAGISSNYGYTF. The CDR3, as DNA: TGTGCCAGCAGTTACGGGGCAGGGATCTCCTCTAACTATGGCTACACCTTC.

This clonotype was seen ten or more times. This chain connects TRBV24-1 to TRBJ2-2; D not certain. The V and J ends lost 4 bases and 6 bases respectively, with 20 bases between them. Germline CDR1 and CDR2: KGHDR and SFDVKD. The CDR3 spans 17 residues. CDR3 sequence (DNA): TGTGCCACCAGTGACCTCGGACCCAATTGGGAACCCGGGGAGCTGTTTTTT. Amino acids: CATSDLGPNWEPGELFF.

The chain carries TRBV30 and TRBJ1-1; D might be TRBD1 (5 bases). The V and J ends lost 1 base and 5 bases respectively, with 23 bases between them. CDR3 length: 17 residues. CDR1 and CDR2 (germline): GTSNPN, SVGIG (reference sequence). In DNA, the CDR3 is TGTGCCTGGAGTGATGTCGGGACCCTTATCTCGGGGACTGAAGCTTTCTTT. Its protein is CAWSDVGTLISGTEAFF.

This clonotype was detected a few times. The J gene is TRBJ2-1, the V gene TRBV11-2; no clear D gene. CDR3 size: 13 residues. Germline CDR1 SGHAT, CDR2 FQNNGV. V was trimmed by 1 base and J by 8 bases, leaving 9 bases between them. CDR3 coding DNA: TGTGCCAGCAGCTTAGTCGGTGTATATGAGCAGTTCTTC. Residues: CASSLVGVYEQFF.

In regard to this clonotype: Being one base from a much bigger clone, this may be a read error. The chain employs TRBV7-9 and TRBJ2-1; maybe TRBD2 (5 bases). TRBJ2-7 matches the DNA end more closely, so the J call is doubtful. Germline values: CDR1 SEHNR, CDR2 FQNEAQ (reference sequence). The CDR3 consists of 15 residues. The CDR3 loop reads CASSPRGSSYNEQYF. CDR3 nucleotide sequence: TGTGCCAGCAGCCCTCGGGGTAGCTCCTACAATGAGCAGTACTTC.

The V and J genes are TRBV6-4 and TRBJ2-1; D tentatively reads TRBD1 or TRBD2 (5 bases each). This CDR3 comprises 15 residues. Looked up from germline, CDR1 is MRHNA and CDR2 is SNTAGT. Trimming shortened V by 6 bases and J by 14 bases, and 26 bases separated the two germline ends. The CDR3, as DNA: TGTGCCAGCAGCCCTGGGGCTAGCCGGAATCTATTAAAGTTCTTC. Protein: CASSPGASRNLLKFF.

The chain recombines TRBV19 with TRBJ2-1; weak D call: TRBD1 (5 bases). Trimming cost V 7 bases and J 3 bases, with 13 bases left between them. Germline CDR1 and CDR2: LNHDA and SQIVND (reference sequence). The CDR3 is made up of 14 amino acids. DNA for the CDR3: TGTGCCAGTATGGCAGGGTCGAACTACAATGAGCAGTTCTTC. Its protein product is CASMAGSNYNEQFF.

This clonotype has just a few counts. The genes are TRBV5-4 and TRBJ2-3, with D unclear. Germline V gives CDR1 SGHNT, CDR2 YYREEE (reference sequence). CDR3 length: 13 residues. The V end was cut by 2 bases, the J end by 5 bases, with 9 bases between. The CDR3 is CASSFGIGDTQYF. In DNA form, the CDR3 reads TGTGCCAGCAGCTTCGGTATTGGAGATACGCAGTATTTT.

This clonotype was observed at least ten times. The genes are TRBV18 and TRBJ2-1, with 10 bases that match TRBD2. Germline CDR1 reads KGHSH; CDR2 reads LQKENI. The CDR3 length is 14 residues. With V trimmed by 3 bases and J by 9 bases, 5 bases remained unmatched. CDR3: CASSPIAGGGEQFF. CDR3 DNA: TGTGCCAGCTCACCGATAGCGGGAGGCGGTGAGCAGTTCTTC.

This clonotype has just a few counts. The chain uses TRBV19 and TRBJ2-5; 8 nucleotides line up with TRBD1. The germline V gene encodes CDR1 LNHDA and CDR2 SQIVND (reference sequence). V lost 5 bases to trimming and J lost 1 base; unmatched junction nucleotides: 6. This CDR3 is built from 15 residues. DNA of the CDR3: TGTGCCAGTAGTGCCACAGGGGGGCTCCAAGAGACCCAGTACTTC. This translates into CASSATGGLQETQYF. The complete variable domain, with remaining parts taken from reference TRBV19 and TRBJ2-5, reads DGGITQSPKYLFRKEGQNVTLSCEQNLNHDAMYWYRQDPGQGLRLIYYSQIVNDFQKGDIAEGYSVSREKKESFPLTVTSAQKNPTAFYLCASSATGGLQETQYFGPGTRLLVL.

The chain joins TRBV2 to TRBJ2-1; 10 positions match TRBD2. The junction had 6 bases not matched to a gene; V was cut back by 7 bases and J by 0 bases. Germline values: CDR1 SNHLY, CDR2 FYNNEI. The CDR3 runs to 16 residues. CDR3 DNA: TGTGCCAGCACCCCCGGGACTAGCGTCTCCTACAATGAGCAGTTCTTC. Protein: CASTPGTSVSYNEQFF.

This clonotype was seen ten or more times. The rearrangement joins TRBV27 to TRBJ2-2; no definite D call. Looked up from germline, CDR1 is MNHEY and CDR2 is SMNVEV (reference sequence). Trimming pared 4 bases from V and 5 bases from J, leaving 8 bases between. The CDR3 contains 13 residues. The CDR3 sequence: CASSSSRTGELFF. The CDR3, as DNA: TGTGCCAGCAGTTCCTCTCGAACCGGGGAGCTGTTTTTT.

J is TRBJ1-5 and V is TRBV6-1; 8 bases match TRBD1. This CDR3 has 15 residues. Germline V gives CDR1 MNHNS, CDR2 SASEGT. V dropped 6 bases and J dropped 5; count of bases not matched to a gene: 9. In DNA form, the CDR3 reads TGTGCCAGCAGCCTATCCAGGGGGCATGATCAGCCCCAGCATTTT. Translation gives CASSLSRGHDQPQHF.

This clonotype has more than one count but fewer than ten. An end of the junction differs from the germline gene, which may be a read error. The V and J genes are TRBV12-3 or TRBV12-4 and TRBJ2-7; D unresolved. The CDR3 covers 12 residues. CDR3: CASSFGSYERYF. CDR3 DNA: TGTGCCAGCAGTTTTGGCTCCTACGAGCGGTACTTC.

The chain carries TRBV3-1 and TRBJ2-2, with 8 bases that match TRBD2. The CDR3 length is 18 residues. CDR1 is LGHDT, CDR2 YNNKEL, per germline (reference sequence). The V and J ends lost 1 base and 2 bases, in that order; junction bases with no gene match: 9. CDR3 loop: CASSQASTTSANTGELFF. The CDR3 nucleotides read TGTGCCAGCAGCCAAGCCTCCACGACTAGCGCTAACACCGGGGAGCTGTTTTTT.

The V and J genes are TRBV30 and TRBJ2-3; D may be TRBD2 (6 bases). V dropped 1 base and J dropped 1 base, with 12 bases sitting between them. The germline CDR1 and CDR2 sequences are GTSNPN and SVGIG (reference sequence). CDR3 length: 15 amino acids. The CDR3: CAWSGGSGGTDTQYF. The DNA of the CDR3 is TGTGCCTGGAGTGGTGGTAGCGGAGGCACAGATACGCAGTATTTT. The complete variable domain, with remaining parts taken from reference TRBV30 and TRBJ2-3, reads SQTIHQWPATLVQPVGSPLSLECTVEGTSNPNLYWYRQAAGRGLQLLFYSVGIGQISSEVPQNLSASRPQDRQFILSSKKLLLSDSGFYLCAWSGGSGGTDTQYFGPGTRLTVL.

This clonotype has a handful of counts. This rearrangement joins TRBV6-1 to TRBJ1-1; no firm D call. The CDR3 runs to 13 residues. V was pared by 7 bases and J by 1 base, with 10 bases between. Germline CDR1 and CDR2: MNHNS and SASEGT. In DNA, the CDR3 is TGTGCCAGCATTCTAAAGGGGAACACTGAAGCTTTCTTT. Translating gives CASILKGNTEAFF.

This clonotype has ten or more counts. The chain has TRBV6-2 or TRBV6-3 and TRBJ1-1; 7 bases line up with TRBD1. V trimming: 5 bases; J trimming: 3 bases; junction bases outside the gene matches: 9. CDR1 and CDR2 (germline): MNHEY, SVGEGT. This CDR3 contains 15 residues. CDR3 sequence: CASSQSQGVYTEAFF. CDR3 DNA sequence: TGTGCCAGCAGTCAGAGCCAGGGGGTCTACACTGAAGCTTTCTTT.

This clonotype showed up just a few times. The chain uses TRBV4-1 and TRBJ2-3; possible D gene TRBD2, 6 bases. Germline V gene lookup returns CDR1 MGHRA and CDR2 YSYEKL. Deletions cut 6 bases from V and 2 bases from J, with 15 bases between. This CDR3 is built from 15 residues. The CDR3: CASRGGTGLTDTQYF. CDR3 DNA: TGCGCCAGCAGGGGGGGAACGGGGCTCACAGATACGCAGTATTTT.

This clonotype was counted many times. This chain connects TRBV10-3 to TRBJ2-2; 9 positions match TRBD2. Per the germline V gene, CDR1 is ENHRY and CDR2 is SYGVKD. The CDR3 runs 15 residues. With 5 bases clipped from V and 6 bases from J, the junction kept 7 bases outside the gene matches. In DNA, the CDR3 is TGTGCCATCAGTATGGGACTAGCAGGTCCCGGGGAGCTGTTTTTT. Its protein product is CAISMGLAGPGELFF.

This clonotype occurred many times. The V call is TRBV11-2, the J call TRBJ2-1; D might be TRBD1 (7 bases). In germline, CDR1 is SGHAT, CDR2 FQNNGV. The CDR3 is made up of 17 amino acids. With 1 base removed from V and 9 bases from J, the gap between germline ends came to 22 bases. CDR3 DNA sequence: TGTGCCAGCAGCTTAGTAGGGGGCCGTGGAGGGGTGGGTGAGCAGTTCTTC. As protein: CASSLVGGRGGVGEQFF.

This clonotype was recorded at least ten times. The V and J genes are TRBV13 and TRBJ1-6, with 9 bases lining up with TRBD1. CDR1 and CDR2 (germline): PRHDT, FYEKMQ (reference sequence). V trimming: 1 base; J trimming: 6 bases; junction bases outside the gene matches: 7. CDR3 length equals 17 residues. Here the CDR3 reads CASSLVVDRGSNSPLHF. CDR3 in DNA: TGTGCCAGCAGCTTAGTAGTCGACAGGGGGTCTAATTCACCCCTCCACTTT.